The 2 T cell receptor beta chains below all came from one sample that was sequenced in a study of vaccination and CD4 T cells after COVID-19. Their antigen targets remain unknown. Specified treatment: approximately 9-day PBMC culture with coronavirus spike peptide pools or control peptides (ViraFEST assay). Sequencing of cultured CD4+ T cell DNA used the Oncomine TCR Beta short-read assay. Each CDR3 protein is one row after TCRdb ran MiXCR on the PCR reads. The sample consists of about 11,000 distinct CDR3 sequences, 54% of them appearing once. Sequences were obtained from CD4+ T cells from blood, cultured in vitro. The receptor set was obtained from a human donor who had recovered from COVID-19.

The chain recombines TRBV6-1 with TRBJ1-4; maybe TRBD1 (5 bases). In germline, CDR1 is MNHNS, CDR2 SASEGT. The V and J ends lost 6 bases and 7 bases respectively, with 15 bases between them. The CDR3 length is 14 residues. CDR3 DNA sequence: TGTGCCAGCAGCGCCACGGGGCTCGGTGAAAAACTGTTTTTT. It codes for CASSATGLGEKLFF.

The V and J genes are TRBV19 and TRBJ2-7; TRBD2 is a possible D gene (6 bases). The CDR3 has 16 amino acids. Trimming removed 3 bases at V and 0 bases at J, with 15 bases between. Germline CDR1 and CDR2: LNHDA and SQIVND (reference sequence). The CDR3 nucleotides read TGTGCCAGTAGTATGGGGGGATCAGTGACCTCCTACGAGCAGTACTTC. Protein sequence: CASSMGGSVTSYEQYF.